This T cell receptor (beta chain) was recovered during a study of CXCR3-negative and CXCR3-positive naive CD8 T cells (dated by TCRdb to about 2019). About the study as a whole: Some 150 million TRB reads were obtained in total, roughly 1.5 +/- 0.3 million reads per library. The TRBV-TRBJ cluster analysis covered naive subsets from about 5 donors and memory cells from 3 donors. Diversity and physicochemical repertoire analyses covered over 10 donors pooled from two independent experiments. What the authors observed across the whole study: Because surface CD5, which has been linked to self-reactivity in mice, was comparable between naive subsets, TCR interaction strength was also inferred from TRB CDR3 physicochemical properties. Both naive subsets had comparably high repertoire diversity, while memory CD8+ T cells had much lower repertoire diversity. Compared with CXCR3-negative naive cells, CXCR3-positive naive cells had TRB CDR3s with higher hydrophobicity (lower Kidera factor 4), lower energy, and higher strength and volume indices. TRBV-TRBJ usage was similar between naive CXCR3-negative and CXCR3-positive cells from the same donor, while memory cells showed distinct patterns. Freshly isolated PBMCs were used for most assays because CXCR3 expression partially decreased after cryopreservation.

Notes on this clonotype: Its antigen specificity is not known.

For every CD8+ T cell subset, about 300,000 cells were flow-sorted straight into RLT lysis buffer, and each subset was sorted in triplicate. Naive CD8+ T cells were defined stringently as CD45RO-CCR7+CD27+CD95- to exclude memory contaminants. Peripheral blood mononuclear cells were isolated from buffy coats by standard density gradient centrifugation. Naive CXCR3-negative and CXCR3-positive CD8+ T cells were flow-sorted using a FACSAria III. Total RNA was extracted from sorted cells using an RNeasy Mini Kit. The listed sequencing device is NextSeq 550. The Human TCR Profiling Kit (MiLaboratory) was used to prepare UMI-labeled 5' RACE TRB cDNA libraries. The full amount of extracted RNA was used for cDNA synthesis, and the full amount of resulting cDNA was used for PCR amplification. Libraries were prepared in parallel using an identical number of PCR cycles. The study's own analysis went as follows. With a requirement of at least two reads per UMI, MIGEC and MiXCR extracted about 52,000 +/- 9,100 unique UMI-labeled TRB cDNA molecules per library. Each library averaged approximately 40,000 +/- 10,000 functional in-frame TRB CDR3 nucleotide clonotypes without stop codons. After downsampling to 5000 UMI-labeled TRB molecules per sample, diversity metrics such as normalized Shannon-Wiener and Chao1 were calculated in VDJtools. Clonotype-size-weighted physicochemical properties of the central five CDR3 residues (interaction energy, strength, volume and Kidera factor 4) were computed in VDJtools. Each entry corresponds to one CDR3 protein sequence from reads that TCRdb reprocessed, and DNA is not given. The authors' filters were not applied to this entry. The table for this sample lists tens of thousands of distinct CDR3 sequences. The ten largest clones represent around 0.58% of the sample.

Reading from cysteine to phenylalanine, the CDR3 counts 15 amino acids. No DNA accompanies this entry. Looking up the germline V gene (reference sequence) yields CDR1 PRHDT and CDR2 FYEKMQ. This TCR was recovered from a human donor in good health. Some clones in this sample may be carry-over from other donors' samples. The sequence joins TRBV13 to TRBJ1-6; TCRdb outputs TRBD1, but without DNA this stays unchecked. Material: naive CXCR3+ CD8+ T cells from blood. The label giving this sample's cell subset or site can be read as: CD45RO-CCR7+CD27+CD95- naive CD8+ T cells expressing CXCR3 (TNR3+). The CDR3 amino acid sequence is: CASSSAGARGSPLHF.